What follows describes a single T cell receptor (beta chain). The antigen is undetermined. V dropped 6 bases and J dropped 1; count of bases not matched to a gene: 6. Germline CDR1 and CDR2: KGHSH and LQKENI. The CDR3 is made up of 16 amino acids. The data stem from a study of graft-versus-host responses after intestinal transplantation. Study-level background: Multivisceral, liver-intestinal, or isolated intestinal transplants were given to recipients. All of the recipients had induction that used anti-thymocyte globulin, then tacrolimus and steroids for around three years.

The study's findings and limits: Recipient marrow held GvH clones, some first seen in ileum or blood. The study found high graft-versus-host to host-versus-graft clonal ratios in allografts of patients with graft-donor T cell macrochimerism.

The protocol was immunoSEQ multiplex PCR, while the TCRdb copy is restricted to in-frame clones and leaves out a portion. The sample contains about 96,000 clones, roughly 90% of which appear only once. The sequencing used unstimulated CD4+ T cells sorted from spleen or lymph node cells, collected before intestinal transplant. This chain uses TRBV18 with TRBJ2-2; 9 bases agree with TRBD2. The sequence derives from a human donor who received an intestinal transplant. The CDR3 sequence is CASSPGTSRNTGELFF. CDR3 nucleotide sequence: TGTGCCAGCTCGCCCGGGACTAGCAGGAACACCGGGGAGCTGTTTTTT.